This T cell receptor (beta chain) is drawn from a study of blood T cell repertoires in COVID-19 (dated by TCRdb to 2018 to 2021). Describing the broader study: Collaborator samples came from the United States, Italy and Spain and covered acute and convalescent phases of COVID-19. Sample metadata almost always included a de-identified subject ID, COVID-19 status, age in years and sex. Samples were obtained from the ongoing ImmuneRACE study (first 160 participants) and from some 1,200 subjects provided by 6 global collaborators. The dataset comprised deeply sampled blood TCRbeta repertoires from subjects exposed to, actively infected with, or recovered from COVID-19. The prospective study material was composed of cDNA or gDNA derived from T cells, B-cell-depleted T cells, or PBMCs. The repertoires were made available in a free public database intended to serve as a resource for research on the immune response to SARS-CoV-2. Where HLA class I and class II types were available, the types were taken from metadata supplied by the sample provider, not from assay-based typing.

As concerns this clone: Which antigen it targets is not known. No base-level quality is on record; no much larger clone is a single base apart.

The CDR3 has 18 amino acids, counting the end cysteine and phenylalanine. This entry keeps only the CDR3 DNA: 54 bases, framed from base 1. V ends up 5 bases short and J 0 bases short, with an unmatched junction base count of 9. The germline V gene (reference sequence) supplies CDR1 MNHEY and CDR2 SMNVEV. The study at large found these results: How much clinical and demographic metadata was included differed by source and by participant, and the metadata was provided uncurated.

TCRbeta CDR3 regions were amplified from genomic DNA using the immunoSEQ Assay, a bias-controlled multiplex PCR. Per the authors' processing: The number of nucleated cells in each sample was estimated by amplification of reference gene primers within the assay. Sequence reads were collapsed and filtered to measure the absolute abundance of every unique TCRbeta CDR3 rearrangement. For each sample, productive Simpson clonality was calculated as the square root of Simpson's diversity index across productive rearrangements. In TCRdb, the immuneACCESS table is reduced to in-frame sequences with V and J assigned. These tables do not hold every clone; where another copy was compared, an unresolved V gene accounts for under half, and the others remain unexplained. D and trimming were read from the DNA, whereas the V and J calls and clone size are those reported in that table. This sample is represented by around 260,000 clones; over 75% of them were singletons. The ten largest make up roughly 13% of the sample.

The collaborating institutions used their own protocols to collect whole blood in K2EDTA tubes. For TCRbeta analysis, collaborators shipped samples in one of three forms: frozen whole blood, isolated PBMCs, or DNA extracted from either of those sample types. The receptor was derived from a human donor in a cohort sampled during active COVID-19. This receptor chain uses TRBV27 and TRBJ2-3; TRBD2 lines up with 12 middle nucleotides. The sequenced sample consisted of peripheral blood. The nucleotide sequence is TGTGCCAGCAGTCCCACGGGACTAGCGGGTTCTAGCACAGATACGCAGTATTTT. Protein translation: CASSPTGLAGSSTDTQYF.